A selection of T cell receptor beta chains follows, all from one sample in a study of blood T cell repertoires in COVID-19. Assay: immunoSEQ multiplex PCR; the TCRdb copy retains only in-frame clones and omits some. The sample has some 100,000 clones, 87% seen once. The sequenced sample was peripheral blood. The receptors here all came from a human donor in a cohort sampled during active COVID-19. The CDR3 runs from the conserved cysteine through the conserved F or W. The D gene is left open where the match is weak. Rows may omit the clone size; those that give it use once, few, many or a size class.

.,.,TRBJ1-1,TRBV5-1,TGCGCCAGCAGCTTAGACAGGTTGAACACTGAAGCTTTCTTT,CASSLDRLNTEAFF
.,once,TRBJ1-1,TRBV6-2/TRBV6-3,TGTGCCAGCAGTTACACAGGGCAAGCTTTCTTT,CASSYTGQAFF
.,few,TRBJ1-5,TRBV18,TGTGCCAGCTCACCCGACAAGGGCAATCAGCCCCAGCATTTT,CASSPDKGNQPQHF
TRBD2,.,TRBJ2-3,TRBV11-2,TGTGCCAGCAGCTTATCAGCGGGGGTGGTCGGTACGCAGTATTTT,CASSLSAGVVGTQYF
TRBD1,few,TRBJ1-6,TRBV27,TGTGCCAGCCTGACAGGGGTTGGTTCACCCCTCCACTTT,CASLTGVGSPLHF
.,.,TRBJ2-6,TRBV7-9,TGTGCCAGCAGCTTAGCGCGCGCGCTTTCTGGGGCCAACGTCCTGACTTTC,CASSLARALSGANVLTF
TRBD1,.,TRBJ1-2,TRBV28,TGTGCCAGCAGAGCGACAGGGTATGGCTACACCTTC,CASRATGYGYTF
.,.,TRBJ1-5,TRBV7-9,TGTGCCAGCTCATACACAGGTAGCAATCAGCCCCAGCATTTT,CASSYTGSNQPQHF
.,.,TRBJ2-3,TRBV7-3,TGTGCCAGCAGCTTTAGTCCCACGACACTCATGCAGTATTTT,CASSFSPTTLMQYF
.,.,TRBJ2-7,TRBV27,TGTGCCAGCAGTATCACGGACACCCACCACGAGCAGTACTTC,CASSITDTHHEQYF
TRBD2,.,TRBJ2-5,TRBV19,TGTGCCAGTAGTCCGGACGGGAGGGAGACCCAGTACTTC,CASSPDGRETQYF
TRBD2,.,TRBJ2-7,TRBV28,TGTGCAGCGGGGCAGTTATCCTACGAGCAGTACTTC,CAAGQLSYEQYF
.,.,TRBJ2-6,TRBV9,TGTGCCAGCAGCGTACAGGCAGGGACTTCTGGGGCCAACGTCCTGACTTTC,CASSVQAGTSGANVLTF
.,.,TRBJ2-4,TRBV27,TGTGCCAGCAGTTTCAGGCTAGCCAAAAACATTCAGTACTTC,CASSFRLAKNIQYF
.,few,TRBJ2-5,TRBV4-2,TGTGCCAGCAGCCAAGAAGGGGCCCTAGGCCAAGAGACCCAGTACTTC,CASSQEGALGQETQYF
TRBD1,.,TRBJ2-5,TRBV19,TGTGCCAGTAGTATGTGGTCAGGGGGCGAAGAGACCCAGTACTTC,CASSMWSGGEETQYF
.,.,TRBJ2-3,TRBV9,TGTGCCAGCAGCGTAGATGGAGGACTTACAGATACGCAGTATTTT,CASSVDGGLTDTQYF
TRBD1,once,TRBJ1-3,TRBV6-5,TGTGCCAGCAGTTCCAGGGGGATGATCTCTGGAAACACCATATATTTT,CASSSRGMISGNTIYF
TRBD2,.,TRBJ2-2,TRBV5-1,TGCGCCAGCAAAGTTCTAGCGGGGGACACCGGGGAGCTGTTTTTT,CASKVLAGDTGELFF
TRBD2,few,TRBJ2-7,TRBV7-6,TGTGCCAGCAGCTTAGTGCGGAGCGCGGGGGGACCCCCCTACGAGCAGTACTTC,CASSLVRSAGGPPYEQYF
TRBD1,.,TRBJ2-2,TRBV7-9,TGTGCCAGCAGCTCGACAGGGTCGCGAACCGGGGAGCTGTTTTTT,CASSSTGSRTGELFF
TRBD1,.,TRBJ2-7,TRBV7-9,TGTGCCAGCAGCTCAACTACCGGGACAGGGACCTACGAGCAGTACTTC,CASSSTTGTGTYEQYF
TRBD2,.,TRBJ2-3,TRBV11-1,TGTGCCAGCAGTTACGGGGGGGCTGGGACAGATACGCAGTATTTT,CASSYGGAGTDTQYF
.,.,TRBJ1-6,TRBV3-1/TRBV3-2,TGTGCCAGCAGCCAAGGGACCGACAGCGGGTCACCCCTCCACTTT,CASSQGTDSGSPLHF
.,many,TRBJ1-2,TRBV5-5,TGTGCCAGCAGCTTAAGACTTGCGGGGGCCGGCTATGGCTACACCTTC,CASSLRLAGAGYGYTF
TRBD2,.,TRBJ2-5,TRBV3-1/TRBV3-2,TGTGCCAGCAGCCTGTCGTCCCCTAGCGGACCCCGCGAGGTGCACGAGACCCAGTACTTC,CASSLSSPSGPREVHETQYF
TRBD1,.,TRBJ2-1,TRBV2,TGTGCCAGCAGTGGACAGGGGCGCTACAATGAGCAGTTCTTC,CASSGQGRYNEQFF
.,.,TRBJ2-7,TRBV28,TGTGCCAGCAGTTTTGCCAGCTCCTACGAGCAGTACTTC,CASSFASSYEQYF
.,.,TRBJ2-2,TRBV28,TGTGCCAGCAGGGCCTACGGGACACAGAACACCGGGGAGCTGTTTTTT,CASRAYGTQNTGELFF
TRBD1,.,TRBJ2-3,TRBV19,TGTGCCAGTAGTGCGACAGGGGGCACAGATACGCAGTATTTT,CASSATGGTDTQYF
TRBD1,.,TRBJ2-1,TRBV11-3,TGTGCCAGCAGCTCGAGGAGCAGGGGGCACGAGCAGTTCTTC,CASSSRSRGHEQFF
TRBD1,.,TRBJ2-1,TRBV27,TGTGCCAGCAAAACGTTACAGGGGAATGAGCAGTTCTTC,CASKTLQGNEQFF
TRBD1,.,TRBJ2-1,TRBV7-2,TGTGCCAGCAGTCCGGACAGGGCTTACAATGAGCAGTTCTTC,CASSPDRAYNEQFF
.,.,TRBJ1-3,TRBV3-1/TRBV3-2,TGTGCCAGCAGCCAACCACTACTGCGCTCTGGAAACACCATATATTTT,CASSQPLLRSGNTIYF
TRBD2,.,TRBJ2-7,TRBV28,TGTGCCAGCAGCCCCGCGACTAGCGGCGTCTACGAGCAGTACTTC,CASSPATSGVYEQYF
TRBD1,.,TRBJ2-1,TRBV27,TGTGCCAGCAGTCTAGGACAGGGCTCCTACAATGAGCAGTTCTTC,CASSLGQGSYNEQFF
.,few,TRBJ1-2,TRBV5-1,TGCGCCAGCAGCTACTCAGACAGGAATGGCTACACCTTC,CASSYSDRNGYTF
.,few,TRBJ2-2,TRBV5-6,TGTGCCAGCAGCTCCTGGCTCGCAGGGGACACCGGGGAGCTGTTTTTT,CASSSWLAGDTGELFF
.,.,TRBJ2-3,TRBV27,TGTGCCAGCAGTTTGCCCACTGGACTGCCCACAGATACGCAGTATTTT,CASSLPTGLPTDTQYF
TRBD1,.,TRBJ1-4,TRBV6-1,TGTGCCAGCAGTGAACGGACAGGGACTAATGAAAAACTGTTTTTT,CASSERTGTNEKLFF
TRBD2,.,TRBJ2-5,TRBV2,TGTGCCAGCAAACTAGCGGATGAGACCCAGTACTTC,CASKLADETQYF
TRBD2,.,TRBJ2-1,TRBV7-2,TGTGCCAGCAGCCCATTCGGGGGGGCCAATGAGCAGTTCTTC,CASSPFGGANEQFF
TRBD1,few,TRBJ1-3,TRBV11-2,TGTGCCAGCAGCTCCCGGGACAGGGATATCGGAAACACCATATATTTT,CASSSRDRDIGNTIYF
.,.,TRBJ1-4,TRBV19,TGTGCCAGTAAAGGTGCCGGGGCGGGGCAGGATGAAAAACTGTTTTTT,CASKGAGAGQDEKLFF
.,.,TRBJ1-6,TRBV9,TGTGCCAGCAGCGGGACTGAGAATTCACCCCTCCACTTT,CASSGTENSPLHF
TRBD1,.,TRBJ1-4,TRBV2,TGTGCCAGCAGTACACCTCCCGGGACAGGAAGGCTCCCTTATAATGAAAAACTGTTTTTT,CASSTPPGTGRLPYNEKLFF
TRBD2,.,TRBJ2-2,TRBV28,TGTGCGATCAATCGGGGGGTTGGAGCCGGGGAGCTGTTTTTT,CAINRGVGAGELFF
.,.,TRBJ2-7,TRBV19,TGTGCCAGTAGTATAGGCCCGGGACTCTACGAGCAGTACTTC,CASSIGPGLYEQYF
.,.,TRBJ2-3,TRBV10-3,TGTGCCATCAGTGACGTCGGTCCAGATACGCAGTATTTT,CAISDVGPDTQYF
TRBD2,.,TRBJ2-5,TRBV10-2,TGCGCCAGCAGACCGGGACTAAAAGAGACCCAGTACTTC,CASRPGLKETQYF
.,once,TRBJ2-3,TRBV25-1,TGTGCCAGCAGTGACTTCACAGATACGCAGTATTTT,CASSDFTDTQYF
.,.,TRBJ1-2,TRBV5-5,TGTGCCAGCAGCTTGCATTCGGACTATGGCTACACCTTC,CASSLHSDYGYTF
.,.,TRBJ1-1,TRBV2,TGTGCCAGCAGAGACTTGGACAGGAACACTGAAGCTTTCTTT,CASRDLDRNTEAFF
TRBD2,.,TRBJ2-1,TRBV5-1,TGCGCCAGCAGCTCCGAGGGGACTAGCTACAATGAGCAGTTCTTC,CASSSEGTSYNEQFF
TRBD2,.,TRBJ2-5,TRBV7-9,TGTGCCAGCAGCCGACCGGGAGGTGAGACCCAGTACTTC,CASSRPGGETQYF
.,.,TRBJ1-4,TRBV5-6,TGTGCCAGCAGCTTGGCAGGGATTAATGAAAAACTGTTTTTT,CASSLAGINEKLFF
TRBD1,.,TRBJ1-4,TRBV7-2,TGTGCCAGCAGCTACAGGGGGCTGGGTAATGAAAAACTGTTTTTT,CASSYRGLGNEKLFF